This T cell receptor (beta chain) is from a study of regulatory T cells in long-lasting Graves disease. About the research overall: Persistent cases took antithyroid drugs over 5 years and stayed TSH receptor antibody positive.

Trimming pared 6 bases from V and 2 bases from J, leaving 31 bases between. The CDR3 contains 19 residues. Germline V gene lookup returns CDR1 SQVTM and CDR2 ANQGSEA. Documented time point: persistent/refractory GD, antithyroid drugs over 5 years with positive TRAb. Construction of the TCR library relied on RNA isolated from PBMCs. Both iRepertoire HTBI primers and Arm-PCR of CDR3 regions were used to build the TCR beta libraries. In TCRdb, the multiplex PCR reads were re-called with MiXCR into one record per CDR3 protein. The sample lists roughly 400,000 distinct CDR3 sequences; under 25% were seen once.

The source is a female donor with Graves disease. Sequencing was performed on peripheral blood mononuclear cells (PBMCs), taken when the disease was refractory, from a patient treated with antithyroid drugs. The chain links TRBV29-1 to TRBJ1-2, with D possibly being TRBD1 (6 bases). CDR3 nucleotide sequence: TGCAGCGTCGAGGGGGATGCGCCCTTATGGGGGCTCGTGAACTATGGCTACACCTTC. This translates into CSVEGDAPLWGLVNYGYTF.